One sample yielded the 31 T cell receptor beta chains listed below, sequenced in a study of monozygotic twins with inflammatory bowel disease. TCRdb re-called the 5' RACE reads; one entry per CDR3 protein, DNA not given. In total, the table holds tens of thousands of distinct CDR3 sequences. The material sequenced was blood. All receptors derive from a human donor with ulcerative colitis or Crohn's disease, or a healthy co-twin of an affected twin (not recorded which).

J is TRBJ1-4 and V is TRBV7-9; TCRdb gives TRBD1 as the D gene, but with no DNA this cannot be confirmed. This CDR3 has 14 amino acids. Per germline, CDR1 SEHNR and CDR2 FQNEAQ (reference sequence). The chain's CDR3 is CASSLGQGPEKLFF.

The rearrangement joins TRBV29-1 to TRBJ2-7; TCRdb designates TRBD1, a call that cannot be tested without DNA. This CDR3 region has 15 residues. Germline loops: CDR1 SQVTM, CDR2 ANQGSEA. The CDR3 protein is CSVVYGYRVSNEQYF.

The V and J genes are TRBV28 and TRBJ2-2; the TCRdb D gene call, TRBD1, has no DNA to confirm it. Germline values: CDR1 MDHEN, CDR2 SYDVKM. The CDR3 is 18 residues long. CDR3 sequence reads: CASSFHLSRGDDTGELFF.

The rearrangement joins TRBV5-1 to TRBJ2-1; the D call from TCRdb, TRBD1, cannot be confirmed without DNA. Per the germline V gene, CDR1 is SGHRS and CDR2 is YFSETQ. The CDR3 length is 12 residues. This CDR3 is CASSLGQNEQFF.

CDR3 in amino acids: CASSSEHYGYTF. The V call is TRBV28, the J call TRBJ1-2. The CDR3 runs to 12 residues. Per germline, CDR1 MDHEN and CDR2 SYDVKM.

The chain recombines TRBV5-1 with TRBJ1-2; TCRdb gives TRBD1 as the D gene, but with no DNA this cannot be confirmed. The CDR3 is 15 residues long. Per germline, CDR1 SGHRS and CDR2 YFSETQ. CDR3 amino acids: CASSLQGPPDYGYTF. The variable domain in full, completed from reference TRBV5-1 and TRBJ1-2, reads KAGVTQTPRYLIKTRGQQVTLSCSPISGHRSVSWYQQTPGQGLQFLFEYFSETQRNKGNFPGRFSGRQFSNSRSEMNVSTLELGDSALYLCASSLQGPPDYGYTFGSGTRLTVV.

The chain links TRBV20-1 to TRBJ2-1. The CDR3 contains 16 residues. CDR1 and CDR2 from the germline V gene are DFQATT and SNEGSKA (reference sequence). The CDR3 spells CCASTLTAITYNEQFF.

The chain joins TRBV12-5 to TRBJ1-2. CDR1 is LGHNT, CDR2 FRNRAP, per germline. This CDR3 is 12 amino acids long. CDR3 sequence: CASGLDLYGYTF. The whole variable domain, filled in from reference TRBV12-5 and TRBJ1-2, reads DARVTQTPRHKVTEMGQEVTMRCQPILGHNTVFWYRQTMMQGLELLAYFRNRAPLDDSGMPKDRFSAEMPDATLATLKIQPSEPRDSAVYFCASGLDLYGYTFGSGTRLTVV.

The rearrangement uses TRBV7-9 and TRBJ2-1. Germline V gene data show CDR1 as SEHNR and CDR2 as FQNEAQ (reference sequence). The CDR3 length is 13 residues. This CDR3 is CATTMSSYNEQFF.

This chain uses TRBV4-1 with TRBJ2-2; TCRdb calls TRBD1, which cannot be checked without DNA. CDR1 and CDR2 from the germline V gene are MGHRA and YSYEKL. The CDR3 sequence is 14 residues long. The chain's CDR3 is CASSRGQGPGELFF.

The chain uses TRBV6-2 or TRBV6-3 and TRBJ2-7; TCRdb indicates TRBD2, and absent DNA this call remains unverified. The CDR3 has 14 amino acids. Germline V gene data show CDR1 as MNHEY and CDR2 as SVGEGT. CDR3 amino acids: CASRTGLAGNEQYF.

V and J are TRBV19 and TRBJ2-1; TCRdb picks TRBD2, but there is no DNA to check that call. Germline V gene sequence: CDR1 LNHDA, CDR2 SQIVND (reference sequence). The CDR3 length is 14 residues. CDR3 loop: CASSPRREYNEQFF.

V usage is TRBV15 and J usage is TRBJ2-7; TCRdb's D gene call, TRBD2, goes unchecked for lack of DNA. The CDR3 consists of 16 residues. CDR1 and CDR2 (germline): LNHNV, YYDKDF (reference sequence). The chain's CDR3 is CATSRASGSLGNEQYF.

The rearrangement uses TRBV6-5 and TRBJ1-5. In germline, CDR1 is MNHEY, CDR2 SVGAGI. The CDR3 has 15 residues. The CDR3 sequence is CASILRVNSNQPQHF.

The chain carries TRBV2 and TRBJ1-1; TCRdb returns TRBD1, unconfirmable since there is no DNA. The germline gives CDR1 SNHLY, CDR2 FYNNEI. This CDR3 has 14 residues. CDR3 amino acids: CASSDAGANTEAFF.

The chain joins TRBV28 to TRBJ1-6; the D call from TCRdb, TRBD1, cannot be confirmed without DNA. The CDR3 extends over 15 amino acids. CDR1 is MDHEN, CDR2 SYDVKM, per germline. The CDR3 here is CASKGGSSYNSPLHF.

The V and J genes are TRBV4-1 and TRBJ2-2; the TCRdb call, TRBD2, lacks DNA for checking. This CDR3 is 17 amino acids long. Germline CDR1 MGHRA, CDR2 YSYEKL. The CDR3 here is CASSRTRLADNTGELFF.

The chain uses TRBV10-3 and TRBJ1-6; TCRdb picks TRBD1, but there is no DNA to check that call. CDR3 length: 16 amino acids. Germline V lookup: CDR1 ENHRY, CDR2 SYGVKD. CDR3 in amino acids: CAISESGTGGDSPLHF.

The genes are TRBV7-9 and TRBJ2-5. This CDR3 spans 11 amino acids. Germline lookup yields CDR1 SEHNR and CDR2 FQNEAQ (reference sequence). This CDR3 is CASSKQETQYF. Using reference TRBV7-9 and TRBJ2-5 for the parts outside the CDR3, the full variable domain is DTGVSQNPRHKITKRGQNVTFRCDPISEHNRLYWYRQTLGQGPEFLTYFQNEAQLEKSRLLSDRFSAERPKGSFSTLEIQRTEQGDSAMYLCASSKQETQYFGPGTRLLVL.

This CDR3 reads CASSRNRSDTQYF. V usage is TRBV5-1 and J usage is TRBJ2-3; the TRBD1 assignment by TCRdb is unverifiable without DNA. CDR3 length equals 13 residues. Germline V gene data show CDR1 as SGHRS and CDR2 as YFSETQ.

V usage is TRBV20-1 and J usage is TRBJ1-5. Germline lookup yields CDR1 DFQATT and CDR2 SNEGSKA (reference sequence). This CDR3 is built from 16 residues. Here the CDR3 reads CSARVEGVYSNQPQHF.

This chain connects TRBV10-3 to TRBJ1-1; TCRdb indicates TRBD1, and absent DNA this call remains unverified. CDR1 and CDR2 (germline): ENHRY, SYGVKD. CDR3 length: 14 residues. The CDR3 loop reads CATTMGGTDTEAFF.

The chain employs TRBV7-2 and TRBJ2-7; the TCRdb D gene call, TRBD2, has no DNA to confirm it. The CDR3 has 16 residues. Germline CDR1 and CDR2: SGHTA and FQGNSA. CDR3 region: CASSLGLAGGRSEQYF.

The chain has TRBV5-1 and TRBJ2-7; TCRdb names TRBD2, which stays unverified in the absence of DNA. Germline CDR1 and CDR2: SGHRS and YFSETQ. The CDR3 totals 13 residues. This CDR3 is CASSIAGSYEQYF.

This rearrangement joins TRBV20-1 to TRBJ1-1; with no DNA, the TCRdb D assignment of TRBD1 cannot be verified. The CDR3 is made up of 15 amino acids. Germline CDR1 is DFQATT and CDR2 is SNEGSKA (reference sequence). The CDR3 sequence: CSAIQGNWGITEAFF.

The chain carries TRBV3-1 and TRBJ2-5; without DNA, the TCRdb call of TRBD1 cannot be checked. This CDR3 has 14 residues. Germline-derived CDR1 and CDR2 are LGHDT and YNNKEL (reference sequence). This chain's CDR3 is CASSQRGPQETQYF.

The chain recombines TRBV7-9 with TRBJ1-1; the D call from TCRdb, TRBD1, cannot be confirmed without DNA. This CDR3 has 17 residues. Germline V gives CDR1 SEHNR, CDR2 FQNEAQ (reference sequence). CDR3 region: CASSRNSPSGITTEAFF. Together with reference TRBV7-9 and TRBJ1-1, the CDR3 gives the full variable domain: DTGVSQNPRHKITKRGQNVTFRCDPISEHNRLYWYRQTLGQGPEFLTYFQNEAQLEKSRLLSDRFSAERPKGSFSTLEIQRTEQGDSAMYLCASSRNSPSGITTEAFFGQGTRLTVV.

The V and J genes are TRBV29-1 and TRBJ1-4; without DNA, the TCRdb call of TRBD1 cannot be checked. From germline, CDR1 is SQVTM and CDR2 ANQGSEA. The CDR3 loop spans 15 amino acids. This CDR3 reads CSVKDTGATNEKLFF.

The rearrangement links TRBV5-1 to TRBJ2-1. The CDR3 extends over 15 amino acids. Germline-derived CDR1 and CDR2 are SGHRS and YFSETQ. CDR3 sequence: CASSFSGISYNEQFF.

The V and J genes are TRBV4-1 and TRBJ1-4. Looked up from germline, CDR1 is MGHRA and CDR2 is YSYEKL. There are 14 residues in the CDR3. CDR3 amino acids: CASSHGLTNEKLFF.

The V and J genes are TRBV5-1 and TRBJ2-7; TCRdb's D call, TRBD2, is unchecked because there is no DNA. The germline V gene has CDR1 SGHRS and CDR2 YFSETQ. CDR3 length equals 13 residues. The CDR3 protein is CASSHGLTYEQYF.